This TCR beta chain came from a study of cytomegalovirus exposure and HLA in healthy donors. The PCR used 60 Vbeta and 13 Jbeta primers. Profiling relied on immunoSEQ multiplex PCR, and the TCRdb table lists in-frame clones only, not all of them. Of about 140,000 clones listed, 68% are singletons. Points from the study as a whole: Presence/absence analyses rested on an assumption that sequencing depth was roughly uniform across donors. Reportedly, fewer N-insertions than the approximately 690-donor mean appeared in an Asian-associated ancestry cluster in a later analysis. A few chains linked to CMV were shown in vitro to be specific for CMV antigens.

Points on this clone: Its antigen is unknown.

CDR1 and CDR2 (germline): SGHRS, YFSETQ. The length of the CDR3 is 16 residues. With 0 bases clipped from V and 2 bases from J, the junction kept 5 bases outside the gene matches. The sequence derives from a man in his sixties in good health and CMV-seronegative. The specimen sequenced was PBMCs. The V gene is TRBV5-1, the J gene TRBJ1-5; 7 nucleotides agree with TRBD1. CDR3 sequence reads: CASSLGSGTGNQPQHF. The CDR3 coding sequence is TGCGCCAGCAGCTTGGGATCCGGGACAGGCAATCAGCCCCAGCATTTT.